This TCR beta chain came from a study of blood T cell repertoires in COVID-19. The wider study: T cells, B-cell-depleted T cells, or PBMCs provided the cDNA or gDNA that served as material.

Authors' analysis steps: Estimates of nucleated cell counts were drawn from the amplification of reference gene primers. Assay: immunoSEQ multiplex PCR; the TCRdb copy retains only in-frame clones and omits some. Clone size and V and J calls were adopted from that table, with D and trimming inferred from the DNA. The data show some 200,000 clones, 80% to 90% seen once. In terms of age and location, participants ranged from roughly 18 to 90 years and lived in about two dozen US areas. Categorization into cohorts depended on clinical history that participants reported. This CDR3 has 16 amino acids. Germline V gene sequence: CDR1 SGHDN, CDR2 FVKESK. V was shortened by 4 bases and J by 5 bases, with 20 bases between the two germline ends.

Specimen: PBMCs or T cells enriched from blood (not recorded which). V usage is TRBV14 and J usage is TRBJ1-2, with D maybe TRBD1 (6 bases). This sequence originates from a woman aged 50 to 60 in a cohort exposed to, infected with or recovered from COVID-19 (not recorded which). The CDR3 DNA follows: TGTGCCAGCAGCCCAGGGCCCCGACAGGCCCGGTATGGCTACACCTTC. Amino acids: CASSPGPRQARYGYTF.